This T cell receptor (beta chain) is from a study of shared clonotypes between healthy human individuals. Study results and limitations: Memory subsets had estimated richness that was generally smaller than that of naive subsets.

Concerning this clone: What it binds is unknown.

The assay was run at deep level. The table came from immunoSEQ multiplex PCR; TCRdb's copy has only in-frame clones and leaves some out. This sample yields nearly 1 million clones, of which over 75% are seen a single time; about 1.5% belongs to the top ten. Trimming cost V 4 bases and J 6 bases; bases outside gene matches: 11. CDR1 is SGDLS, CDR2 YYNGEE, per germline. This CDR3 contains 16 residues. The sample taken for sequencing was memory CD4+ T cells sorted from blood. Subset described: CD45RA-negative fraction. V usage is TRBV9 and J usage is TRBJ2-2; the match to TRBD2 covers 8 bases. The TCR originated in a man younger than 30 in good health. CDR3 protein: CASSPLAGLIPGELFF. DNA for the CDR3: TGTGCCAGCAGCCCCCTAGCGGGCTTGATCCCCGGGGAGCTGTTTTTT.